Below, one T cell receptor delta chain is given with its context. An end of the junction does not agree with germline; a read error may underlie this. These data belong to a study of γδ T cells in repeated Plasmodium falciparum infection. TCRdb re-called the multiplex PCR reads via CATT. In the table there are 50,000 or so delta-chain clones, roughly 1.5% of which are singletons. CDR3 length equals 22 residues. Germline V lookup: CDR1 TSWWSYY, CDR2 QGS. Gammadelta T cells were flow-sorted from PBMC into Vgamma9/Vdelta2+ and Vdelta2-negative populations for bulk analysis. The J gene is TRDJ1, the V gene TRDV1, with TRDD3 identical over 8 bases. The sample consisted of gamma-delta T cells from blood. The receptor comes from a pool of human donors (malaria-infected and uninfected, not separated). This CDR3 reads CALGELVSPIGGYWGLTEKLIF. CDR3 nucleotide sequence: TGTGCTCTTGGGGAACTAGTGTCTCCAATTGGGGGGTACTGGGGGCTTACCGAGAAACTCATCTTT.